This T cell receptor beta chain was sequenced during a study of blood T cell repertoires in COVID-19. Across the whole study: Acute and convalescent COVID-19 specimens originated in the United States, Italy and Spain. The analysed material was cDNA or gDNA that came from T cells, B-cell-depleted T cells, or PBMCs.

Here immunoSEQ multiplex PCR was the method, and the copy in TCRdb shows in-frame clones only, minus some. The repertoire includes 220,000 or so clones, around 83% of them detected once, and roughly 1.3% sits in the top ten. CDR1 and CDR2 (germline): MDHEN, SYDVKM. Trimming cost V 3 bases and J 4 bases, with 30 bases left between them. CDR3 length: 20 amino acids. Participants spanned ages roughly 18 to 90 years and resided in 24 US areas. V gene TRBV28 combines with J gene TRBJ1-1, with D maybe TRBD1 (5 bases). This receptor was identified in a woman aged 35 to 49 with acute COVID-19. Sequencing was carried out using PBMCs or T cells enriched from blood (not recorded which). The CDR3 nucleotides are TGTGCCAGCAGTTTGTTCCCCTTCATCACCAACTCGGGGGGAGTCACTGAAGCTTTCTTT. This codes for CASSLFPFITNSGGVTEAFF.